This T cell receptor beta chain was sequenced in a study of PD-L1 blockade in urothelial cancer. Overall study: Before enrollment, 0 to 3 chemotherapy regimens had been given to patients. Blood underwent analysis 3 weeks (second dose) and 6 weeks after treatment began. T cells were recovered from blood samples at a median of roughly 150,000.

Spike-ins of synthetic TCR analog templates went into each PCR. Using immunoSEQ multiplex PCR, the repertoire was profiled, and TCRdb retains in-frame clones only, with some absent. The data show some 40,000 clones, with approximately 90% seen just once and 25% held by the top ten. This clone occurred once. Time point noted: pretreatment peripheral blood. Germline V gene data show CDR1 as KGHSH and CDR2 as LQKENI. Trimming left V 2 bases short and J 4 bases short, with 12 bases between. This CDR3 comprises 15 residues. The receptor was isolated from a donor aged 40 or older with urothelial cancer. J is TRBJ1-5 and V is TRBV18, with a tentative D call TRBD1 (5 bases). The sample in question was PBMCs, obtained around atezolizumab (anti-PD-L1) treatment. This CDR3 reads CASSPAGGVNQPQHF. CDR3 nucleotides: TGTGCCAGCTCACCAGCCGGGGGGGTTAATCAGCCCCAGCATTTT.